This T cell receptor (beta chain) was captured in a study of cytomegalovirus exposure and HLA in healthy donors. The study's findings and limits: TCR association rates varied by HLA locus in a later analysis, with DRB1 highest and HLA-C lowest.

The CDR3 is 15 residues long. CDR1 is KGHSH, CDR2 LQKENI, per germline. V lost 2 bases, J lost 0 bases, and 8 bases lay in between. The PCR employed 60 Vbeta primers together with 13 Jbeta primers. Some clones are missing from TCRdb's copy, which holds only in-frame ones; the method was immunoSEQ multiplex PCR. The table records under 110,000 clones, roughly 80% of them present only once. This clone has a single count. What it recognizes is unknown. This chain uses TRBV18 with TRBJ1-5, with D uncertain. The TCR comes from a man in his 60s in good health and CMV-seronegative. Sequences were obtained from PBMCs. The chain's CDR3 is CASSPDMYSNQPQHF. CDR3 sequence (DNA): TGTGCCAGCTCACCAGACATGTATAGCAATCAGCCCCAGCATTTT.